Sequencing of this TCR beta chain was carried out in a study of T cell changes during pregnancy in multiple sclerosis. The count of this clone is one. The method was immunoSEQ multiplex PCR; TCRdb's version includes in-frame clones alone and lacks a portion of them. The repertoire holds approximately 37,000 clones, 75% to 90% seen once, with around 1.2% in the top ten. The CDR3 is made up of 13 amino acids. The V gene lost 7 bases and the J gene lost 0 bases, with 9 bases spanning the gap. Germline CDR1 reads LNHDA; CDR2 reads SQIVND (reference sequence). The sample was CD4+ T cells from peripheral blood mononuclear cells, taken in the first trimester of pregnancy. This clonotype was obtained from a female donor with multiple sclerosis, enrolled in a pregnancy study. The chain couples TRBV19 to TRBJ1-1; D gene ambiguous. The chain's CDR3 is CASKITVNTEAFF. CDR3 nucleotides: TGTGCCAGTAAAATTACGGTGAACACTGAAGCTTTCTTT.